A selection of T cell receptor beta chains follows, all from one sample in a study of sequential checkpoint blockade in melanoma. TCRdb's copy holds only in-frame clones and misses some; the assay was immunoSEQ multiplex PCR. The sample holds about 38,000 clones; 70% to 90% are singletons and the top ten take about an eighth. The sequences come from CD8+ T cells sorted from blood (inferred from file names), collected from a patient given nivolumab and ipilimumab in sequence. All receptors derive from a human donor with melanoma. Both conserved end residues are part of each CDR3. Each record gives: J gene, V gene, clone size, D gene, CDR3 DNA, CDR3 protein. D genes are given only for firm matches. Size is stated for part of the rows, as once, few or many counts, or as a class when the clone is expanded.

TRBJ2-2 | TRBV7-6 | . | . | TGTGCCAGCAGCTTTGGAGGAGTCGGGGAGCTGTTTTTT | CASSFGGVGELFF
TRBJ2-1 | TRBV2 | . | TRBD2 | TGTGCCAGCAGTGAAGCGCTGGGGACTAGCGGGAGGGTCTGGTCCTACAATGAGCAGTTCTTC | CASSEALGTSGRVWSYNEQFF
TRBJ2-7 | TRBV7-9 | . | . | TGTGCCAGCAGCTTACAGGTCTACGAGCAGTACTTC | CASSLQVYEQYF
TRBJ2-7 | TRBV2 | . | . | TGTGCCAGCAGTGAAGGGGCGAAGGACGAGCAGTACTTC | CASSEGAKDEQYF
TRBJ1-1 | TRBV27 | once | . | TGTGCCAGCAGTCCGACAGGGAACACTGAAGCTTTCTTT | CASSPTGNTEAFF
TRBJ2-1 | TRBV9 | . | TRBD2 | TGTGCCAGCAGCCCCTTAAGCGGGGGACTTGGCTTTAATGAGCAGTTCTTC | CASSPLSGGLGFNEQFF
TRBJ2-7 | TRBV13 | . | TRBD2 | TGTGCCAGCAGCGGGAGGGAGAATGGTTACGAGCAGTACTTC | CASSGRENGYEQYF
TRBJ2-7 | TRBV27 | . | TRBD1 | TGTGCCAGCAGTTTGGACAGGGGAATTGACGAGCAGTACTTC | CASSLDRGIDEQYF
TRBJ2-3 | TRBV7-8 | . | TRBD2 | TGTGCCAGCAGCTCCCTACTAGCGGGAGGCACAGATACGCAGTATTTT | CASSSLLAGGTDTQYF
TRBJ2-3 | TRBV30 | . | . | TGTGCCTGGACCCAAGGCGCGGGATTCGATACGCAGTATTTT | CAWTQGAGFDTQYF
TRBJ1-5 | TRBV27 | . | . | TGTGCCAGCAGTCTCTCCGGGGGGTATAGCAATCAGCCCCAGCATTTT | CASSLSGGYSNQPQHF
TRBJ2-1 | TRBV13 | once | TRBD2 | TGTGCCAGCACCCCGGGGACTAGCGGGATCTTATACAATGAGCAGTTCTTC | CASTPGTSGILYNEQFF
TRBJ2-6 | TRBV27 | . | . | TGTGCCAGCGCCCCGGCGAGGATCCAACCTGGGGCCAACGTCCTGACTTTC | CASAPARIQPGANVLTF
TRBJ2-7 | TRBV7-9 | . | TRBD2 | TGTGCCAGCAGCTCCCCCGAAAGCGGGGGGACCTACGAGCAGTACTTC | CASSSPESGGTYEQYF
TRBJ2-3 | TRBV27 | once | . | TGTGCCAGCAGCCAGGCCACGCACGGTTTCTTTAGCACAGATACGCAGTATTTT | CASSQATHGFFSTDTQYF
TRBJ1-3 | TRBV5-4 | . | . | TGTGCCAGCAGCTTGGATTGGAGCTCTGGAAACACCATATATTTT | CASSLDWSSGNTIYF
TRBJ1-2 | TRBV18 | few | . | TGTGCCAGCTCACCACACTCGGCGGGGATCTATGGCTACACCTTC | CASSPHSAGIYGYTF
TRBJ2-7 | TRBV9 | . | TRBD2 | TGTGCCAGCAGCCCAGAACTAGCGGGAGGCCGGGGCTACGAGCAGTACTTC | CASSPELAGGRGYEQYF
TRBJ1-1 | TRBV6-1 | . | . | TGTGCCAGCAGTGCTGAGGGGGAGTACACTGAAGCTTTCTTT | CASSAEGEYTEAFF